Each of the 7 T cell receptor beta chains below was sequenced from the same sample in a study of T cell responses to AZD1222 COVID-19 vaccine. The method was immunoSEQ multiplex PCR; TCRdb's version includes in-frame clones alone and lacks a portion of them. In the table there are 150,000 to 200,000 clones, about nine tenths of which are singletons. The sample in question was peripheral blood, obtained on day 0 of AZD1222 vaccination. These receptor sequences come from an adult in good health.

V gene TRBV5-1 combines with J gene TRBJ1-1, with D unresolved. Trimming shortened V by 3 bases and J by 1 base, and 7 bases separated the two germline ends. CDR1 SGHRS and CDR2 YFSETQ come from the germline V gene. The CDR3 has 13 amino acids. The DNA of the CDR3 is TGCGCCAGCAGCTGGGGAGGGAACACTGAAGCTTTCTTT. This gives the protein CASSWGGNTEAFF.

The chain recombines TRBV3-1 (or the pseudogene TRBV3-2) with TRBJ2-1, with 10 bases that match TRBD1. With V trimmed by 3 bases and J by 10 bases, 12 bases remained unmatched. The CDR3 loop spans 16 amino acids. The V gene's germline CDR1 is LGHDT and CDR2 YNNKEL (reference sequence). DNA for the CDR3: TGTGCCAGCAGCCATGAGACAGGGGGCGTCCTATGGGAGCAGTTCTTC. Protein product: CASSHETGGVLWEQFF.

The chain joins TRBV6-2 or TRBV6-3 to TRBJ1-2; the D is unclear. This CDR3 comprises 13 residues. Trimming pared 5 bases from V and 4 bases from J, leaving 11 bases between. CDR1 is MNHEY, CDR2 SVGEGT, per germline. DNA for the CDR3: TGTGCCAGCAGTCCGCCGGGAGCCTATGGCTACACCTTC. It is translated as CASSPPGAYGYTF.

This clone was observed a single time. The chain carries TRBV6-5 and TRBJ2-5; no reliable D call. The germline V gene encodes CDR1 MNHEY and CDR2 SVGAGI. The V gene lost 0 bases and the J gene lost 5 bases, with 13 bases spanning the gap. The CDR3 is 15 residues long. The CDR3 reads CASSYSKWLRETQYF. The CDR3 DNA is TGTGCCAGCAGTTACTCGAAGTGGCTGCGGGAGACCCAGTACTTC.

The chain employs TRBV7-8 and TRBJ1-1; D is perhaps TRBD1 (6 bases). CDR1 SGHVS and CDR2 FQNEAQ come from the germline V gene. V lost 0 bases, J lost 8 bases, and 16 bases lay in between. The CDR3 length is 15 residues. The chain's CDR3 is CASSLAVLGQNEAFF. CDR3 in DNA: TGTGCCAGCAGCTTAGCCGTCCTCGGACAGAACGAAGCTTTCTTT.

CDR3 in amino acids: CASSEGAYEQYF. In nucleotides, the CDR3 is TGTGCCAGCAGCGAGGGGGCCTACGAGCAGTACTTC. The chain recombines TRBV7-2 with TRBJ2-7; D is perhaps TRBD1 (6 bases). The CDR3 totals 12 residues. Trimming removed 5 bases from V and 2 bases from J, with 7 bases in between. Germline V gene lookup returns CDR1 SGHTA and CDR2 FQGNSA.

CDR3 residues: CAWSDGWGGNEQFF. In DNA form, the CDR3 reads TGTGCCTGGAGTGACGGATGGGGGGGGAATGAGCAGTTCTTC. V usage is TRBV30 and J usage is TRBJ2-1; TRBD2 matches at 7 bases. V shed 1 base, J shed 7 bases, and the junction held 7 bases outside the gene matches. The CDR3 runs to 14 residues. CDR1 is GTSNPN and CDR2 is SVGIG in the germline V gene (reference sequence).